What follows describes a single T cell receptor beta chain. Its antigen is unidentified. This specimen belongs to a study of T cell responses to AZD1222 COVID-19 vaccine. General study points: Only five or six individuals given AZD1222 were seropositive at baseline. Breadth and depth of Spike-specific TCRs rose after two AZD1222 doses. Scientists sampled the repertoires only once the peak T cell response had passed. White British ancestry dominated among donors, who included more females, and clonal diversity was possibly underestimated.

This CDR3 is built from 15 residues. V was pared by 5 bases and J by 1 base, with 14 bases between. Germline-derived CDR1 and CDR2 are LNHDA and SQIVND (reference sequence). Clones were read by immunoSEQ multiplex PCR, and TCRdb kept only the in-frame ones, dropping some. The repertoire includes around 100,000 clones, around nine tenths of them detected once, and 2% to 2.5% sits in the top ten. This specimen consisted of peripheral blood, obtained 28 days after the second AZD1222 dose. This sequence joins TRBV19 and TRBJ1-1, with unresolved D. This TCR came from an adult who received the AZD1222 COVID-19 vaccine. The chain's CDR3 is CASSGRSGKNTEAFF. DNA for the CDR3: TGTGCCAGTAGTGGCCGATCGGGAAAGAACACTGAAGCTTTCTTT.